The 30 T cell receptor beta chains given below trace back to one sample, sequenced in a study of blood T cell repertoires in COVID-19. Clones were read by immunoSEQ multiplex PCR, and TCRdb kept only the in-frame ones, dropping some. The sample contains around 160,000 clones, 84% of which appear only once. Sequencing used PBMCs or T cells enriched from blood (not recorded which). These receptors all come from a woman in her 50s who had been exposed to COVID-19.

This clone was found many times. V gene TRBV19 combines with J gene TRBJ1-2, with 9 bases aligning to TRBD1. CDR3 length equals 15 residues. V gave up 7 bases and J gave up 7 bases; unmatched junction bases: 13. CDR1 and CDR2 from the germline V gene are LNHDA and SQIVND (reference sequence). The CDR3 sequence is CASTLPGTGIGGYTF. CDR3 in DNA: TGTGCCAGTACCCTCCCCGGGACAGGGATCGGTGGCTACACCTTC.

This chain links TRBV5-6 with TRBJ1-6, with 8 bases aligning to TRBD1. The ends lost 0 bases at V and 12 bases at J; junction bases unmatched: 8. The germline gives CDR1 SGHDT, CDR2 YYEEEE. The CDR3 is 15 amino acids. This chain's CDR3 is CASSLGGTGYKPLHF. The CDR3 DNA sequence: TGTGCCAGCAGCTTGGGAGGGACAGGCTACAAACCCCTCCACTTT.

The rearrangement links TRBV5-1 to TRBJ2-4; 8 nucleotides agree with TRBD1. After removal of 5 bases from V and 7 bases from J, the junction contained 8 bases not matched to a gene. Looked up from germline, CDR1 is SGHRS and CDR2 is YFSETQ. CDR3 length: 14 amino acids. The CDR3 bases are TGCGCCAGCAGACTGGACAGGGCGCGGAACATTCAGTACTTC. It specifies CASRLDRARNIQYF. Full variable domain (rest looked up from reference TRBV5-1 and TRBJ2-4): KAGVTQTPRYLIKTRGQQVTLSCSPISGHRSVSWYQQTPGQGLQFLFEYFSETQRNKGNFPGRFSGRQFSNSRSEMNVSTLELGDSALYLCASRLDRARNIQYFGAGTRLSVL.

The chain links TRBV5-4 to TRBJ2-2; D is perhaps TRBD2 (5 bases). The CDR3 is made up of 14 amino acids. Trimming removed 0 bases at V and 7 bases at J, with 10 bases between. Germline loops: CDR1 SGHNT, CDR2 YYREEE (reference sequence). CDR3 protein: CASSLEGSGGELFF. CDR3 coding DNA: TGTGCCAGCAGCTTGGAAGGGAGTGGCGGGGAGCTGTTTTTT.

V usage is TRBV7-9 and J usage is TRBJ1-4, with TRBD1 as a possible D gene (6 bases). The CDR3 covers 17 residues. V lost 4 bases, J lost 8 bases, and 23 bases lay in between. Germline CDR1 SEHNR, CDR2 FQNEAQ (reference sequence). CDR3 in DNA: TGTGCCAGCAGCTCAGATAGGACAGTCGGTTTATCGGAAAAACTGTTTTTT. It translates to CASSSDRTVGLSEKLFF.

The chain uses TRBV30 and TRBJ1-5, with D perhaps matching TRBD1 (5 bases). The germline CDR1 and CDR2 sequences are GTSNPN and SVGIG (reference sequence). Between the trimmed V and J ends, which lost 7 bases and 6 bases, there was a span of 16 bases. This CDR3 has 13 residues. CDR3: CAFDGAPGQPQHF. CDR3 in DNA: TGTGCCTTCGATGGGGCGCCGGGTCAGCCCCAGCATTTT.

This clone came up once. The genes are TRBV2 and TRBJ1-4, with 7 bases that match TRBD1. The junction had 8 bases not matched to a gene; V was cut back by 8 bases and J by 5 bases. The CDR3 is 14 amino acids. CDR1 is SNHLY, CDR2 FYNNEI, per germline. The CDR3: CASGRTGANEKLFF. CDR3 bases: TGTGCCAGCGGGCGGACAGGCGCAAATGAAAAACTGTTTTTT.

The chain combines TRBV5-8 with TRBJ2-5; TRBD2 matches 9 bases. The CDR3 runs 17 residues. Germline CDR1 is SGHTS and CDR2 is YDEGEE. The V segment lost 0 bases and the J segment 0 bases; nucleotides outside the gene matches: 6. The CDR3 sequence is CASSLGYSGRDQETQYF. In DNA form, the CDR3 reads TGTGCCAGCAGCTTGGGGTATAGCGGGAGAGACCAAGAGACCCAGTACTTC.

The V gene is TRBV28, the J gene TRBJ2-5; D unclear. The V end lost 4 bases, the J end lost 2 bases, and 11 bases lay between the germline ends. The CDR3 totals 14 residues. The germline V gene has CDR1 MDHEN and CDR2 SYDVKM. The DNA of the CDR3 is TGTGCCAGCAGTTCCCCGACTGTACAAGAGACCCAGTACTTC. Translating gives CASSSPTVQETQYF.

The chain carries TRBV10-1 and TRBJ1-5; D is uncertain. CDR1 is WNHNN and CDR2 is SYGVQD in the germline V gene (reference sequence). CDR3 length: 12 amino acids. V lost 5 bases and J 5 bases, leaving 7 bases between the germline ends. The CDR3 protein is CASSTGDQPQHF. CDR3 nucleotides: TGCGCCAGCAGTACCGGAGATCAGCCCCAGCATTTT.

This clone was counted between two and nine times. J is TRBJ1-5 and V is TRBV2; D possibly corresponds to TRBD1 (5 bases). V was clipped by 4 bases and J by 0 bases, with 13 bases between them. Germline assignment: CDR1 SNHLY and CDR2 FYNNEI. The length of the CDR3 is 16 residues. The CDR3 region is CASSGDSRFSNQPQHF. The CDR3 region has the DNA TGTGCCAGCAGTGGAGACAGCAGATTTAGCAATCAGCCCCAGCATTTT.

This chain uses TRBV14 with TRBJ2-3; 8 nucleotides line up with TRBD2. In germline, CDR1 is SGHDN, CDR2 FVKESK. Unmatched junction bases numbered 9, after V lost 2 bases and J lost 8 bases. The CDR3 contains 15 residues. The CDR3 region is CASSQISGSDGTQYF. CDR3 sequence (DNA): TGTGCCAGCAGCCAAATCAGCGGGAGTGACGGTACGCAGTATTTT.

This chain joins TRBV7-9 and TRBJ1-2; 8 bases line up with TRBD1. Germline V gives CDR1 SEHNR, CDR2 FQNEAQ (reference sequence). CDR3 size: 14 residues. The trim removed 1 base at V and 8 bases at J, leaving 6 bases unmatched. CDR3 in DNA: TGTGCCAGCAGCTTAGGGACAGGGACGGGCGGCTACACCTTC. Amino acids: CASSLGTGTGGYTF.

This rearrangement joins TRBV3-1 (or the pseudogene TRBV3-2) to TRBJ2-6; the D is unclear. Germline V gene sequence: CDR1 LGHDT, CDR2 YNNKEL (reference sequence). The CDR3 sequence is 15 residues long. Trimming pared 0 bases from V and 1 base from J, leaving 4 bases between. The CDR3, as DNA: TGTGCCAGCAGCCAAGAGTCATCTGGGGCCAACGTCCTGACTTTC. Protein: CASSQESSGANVLTF.

The V and J genes are TRBV29-1 and TRBJ2-5; perhaps D is TRBD1 or TRBD2 (6 bases each). CDR1 and CDR2 (germline): SQVTM, ANQGSEA. V dropped 7 bases and J dropped 3 bases, with 12 bases sitting between them. The CDR3 runs 12 residues. CDR3 protein: CSGGAHKETQYF. The CDR3 region has the DNA TGCAGCGGGGGGGCACATAAAGAGACCCAGTACTTC.

The V and J genes are TRBV19 and TRBJ1-3; 8 bases match TRBD1. CDR3 length: 14 residues. The junction had 3 bases not matched to a gene; V was cut back by 6 bases and J by 2 bases. CDR1 LNHDA and CDR2 SQIVND come from the germline V gene (reference sequence). The CDR3 coding sequence is TGTGCCAGTAGCTCGGACAGGGCTGGAAACACCATATATTTT. This encodes CASSSDRAGNTIYF.

The chain is built from TRBV5-1 and TRBJ2-3; D is possibly TRBD1 (6 bases). The germline V gene encodes CDR1 SGHRS and CDR2 YFSETQ. V lost 4 bases and J 3 bases, leaving 12 bases between the germline ends. This CDR3 is 14 amino acids long. CDR3: CASSTGQRTDTQYF. CDR3 DNA sequence: TGCGCCAGCAGCACCGGACAGAGGACAGATACGCAGTATTTT.

The rearrangement joins TRBV9 to TRBJ1-1; no clear D. Germline CDR1 is SGDLS and CDR2 is YYNGEE. CDR3 length equals 13 residues. With 4 bases removed from V and 9 bases from J, the gap between germline ends came to 16 bases. CDR3 nucleotide sequence: TGTGCCAGCAGCCCAAACCCGAGGGAAAAAGCTTTCTTT. Amino acid sequence: CASSPNPREKAFF.

The chain links TRBV7-9 to TRBJ2-5; the match to TRBD1 covers 8 bases. This CDR3 contains 15 residues. Trimming took 6 bases from V and 1 from J; bases not matched to a gene: 7. Germline V gene lookup returns CDR1 SEHNR and CDR2 FQNEAQ (reference sequence). The DNA for the CDR3 is TGTGCCAGCAGACCCGGGACAGGAGGCCAAGAGACCCAGTACTTC. Its protein is CASRPGTGGQETQYF.

The rearrangement uses TRBV5-4 and TRBJ2-7, with 9 bases lining up with TRBD1. Germline lookup yields CDR1 SGHNT and CDR2 YYREEE (reference sequence). Germline trimming cut 4 bases from V and 2 bases from J; bases unmatched to any gene: 4. The CDR3 spans 14 residues. DNA for the CDR3: TGTGCCAGCAGCAGGACAGGGGAACCCTACGAGCAGTACTTC. This codes for CASSRTGEPYEQYF.

The chain has TRBV7-9 and TRBJ2-1; 8 nucleotides align to TRBD2. Per germline, CDR1 SEHNR and CDR2 FQNEAQ (reference sequence). The V gene end was trimmed by 5 bases and the J gene end by 6 bases; junction bases not matched to a gene: 12. The CDR3 length is 16 residues. In DNA form, the CDR3 reads TGTGCCAGCAGCCTCAGAGCGGGAGCCCTCCTCAATGAGCAGTTCTTC. Its protein product is CASSLRAGALLNEQFF.

This rearrangement joins TRBV11-2 to TRBJ2-7, with 11 bases fitting TRBD1. This CDR3 contains 16 residues. V was clipped by 5 bases and J by 5 bases; unmatched bases: 11. Germline V gene data show CDR1 as SGHAT and CDR2 as FQNNGV. The CDR3 here is CASSQEVGTGGNEQYF. CDR3 DNA sequence: TGTGCCAGCAGCCAGGAGGTGGGGACAGGGGGGAACGAGCAGTACTTC. Filled out from reference TRBV11-2 and TRBJ2-7, the complete variable domain reads EAGVAQSPRYKIIEKRQSVAFWCNPISGHATLYWYQQILGQGPKLLIQFQNNGVVDDSQLPKDRFSAERLKGVDSTLKIQPAKLEDSAVYLCASSQEVGTGGNEQYFGPGTRLTVT.

This rearrangement joins TRBV29-1 to TRBJ1-2; 10 nucleotides match TRBD1. V trimming: 7 bases; J trimming: 5 bases; junction bases outside the gene matches: 7. The CDR3 has 13 amino acids. In germline, CDR1 is SQVTM, CDR2 ANQGSEA. The CDR3 is CSGGGQGFYGYTF. CDR3 nucleotides: TGCAGCGGTGGGGGACAGGGGTTTTATGGCTACACCTTC.

The chain couples TRBV6-2 or TRBV6-3 to TRBJ2-5; D may be TRBD2 (6 bases). Germline CDR1 MNHEY, CDR2 SVGEGT. The CDR3 is 14 amino acids. V was clipped by 4 bases and J by 4 bases, with 13 bases between them. The CDR3 is CASSSAGPAETQYF. CDR3 in DNA: TGTGCCAGCAGTTCAGCGGGCCCTGCAGAGACCCAGTACTTC.

The chain employs TRBV19 and TRBJ2-7; 8 bases map to TRBD1. The length of the CDR3 is 14 residues. The germline V gene encodes CDR1 LNHDA and CDR2 SQIVND (reference sequence). The trim removed 6 bases at V and 5 bases at J, leaving 9 bases unmatched. CDR3 nucleotide sequence: TGTGCCAGTAGCCCCATGGACAGGGCGCACGAGCAGTACTTC. As protein: CASSPMDRAHEQYF.

The chain couples TRBV6-5 to TRBJ2-1, with TRBD2 matching over 9 bases. Looked up from germline, CDR1 is MNHEY and CDR2 is SVGAGI. CDR3 length: 16 amino acids. J gave up 8 bases and V 2 bases, and 10 bases lay outside the gene matches. The chain's CDR3 is CASSYRPAGGEDEQFF. Written as DNA, the CDR3 is TGTGCCAGCAGTTACCGTCCGGCGGGAGGGGAGGATGAGCAGTTCTTC.

This sequence joins TRBV6-4 and TRBJ2-3; TRBD2 matches 9 bases. Trimming removed 4 bases from V and 2 bases from J; junction bases left unmatched: 4. Per the germline V gene, CDR1 is MRHNA and CDR2 is SNTAGT. CDR3 length: 15 amino acids. The CDR3 DNA reads as TGTGCCAGCAGTGCGCTAGCGGGAATCACAGATACGCAGTATTTT. Translation gives CASSALAGITDTQYF.

The sample holds one count of this clone. The rearrangement uses TRBV5-1 and TRBJ2-7, with 8 bases aligning to TRBD2. Germline V lookup: CDR1 SGHRS, CDR2 YFSETQ. The CDR3 covers 14 residues. J lost 5 bases, V lost 0 bases, and 4 bases had no gene match. CDR3 amino acids: CASSLDSGSDEQYF. CDR3 DNA sequence: TGCGCCAGCAGCTTGGACAGCGGGAGTGACGAGCAGTACTTC.

The chain couples TRBV29-1 to TRBJ1-1, with 9 bases fitting TRBD1. The CDR3 is made up of 13 amino acids. Germline values: CDR1 SQVTM, CDR2 ANQGSEA. J lost 5 bases, V lost 3 bases, and 4 bases had no gene match. Here the CDR3 reads CSVDPGQGTEAFF. The CDR3 bases are TGCAGCGTTGACCCGGGACAGGGAACTGAAGCTTTCTTT.

The chain is built from TRBV3-1 (or the pseudogene TRBV3-2) and TRBJ2-7; D possibly corresponds to TRBD1 (5 bases). The length of the CDR3 is 16 residues. Germline values: CDR1 LGHDT, CDR2 YNNKEL (reference sequence). The ends were cut back, 1 base at V and 3 bases at J, with 16 bases in the middle. The CDR3 DNA reads TGTGCCAGCAGCCAAGTCTGCCGTAGGACATACTACGAGCAGTACTTC. This encodes CASSQVCRRTYYEQYF.